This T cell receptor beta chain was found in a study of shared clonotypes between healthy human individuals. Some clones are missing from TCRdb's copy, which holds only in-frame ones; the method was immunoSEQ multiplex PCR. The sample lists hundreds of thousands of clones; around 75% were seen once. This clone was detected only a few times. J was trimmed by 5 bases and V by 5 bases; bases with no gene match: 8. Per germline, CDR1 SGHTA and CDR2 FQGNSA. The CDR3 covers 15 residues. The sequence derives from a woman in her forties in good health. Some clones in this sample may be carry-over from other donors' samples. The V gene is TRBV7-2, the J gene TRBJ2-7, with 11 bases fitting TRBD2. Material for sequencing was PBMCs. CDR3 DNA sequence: TGTGCCAGCAGCGGTAGCGGGAGGGCCAGAAACGAGCAGTACTTC. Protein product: CASSGSGRARNEQYF.